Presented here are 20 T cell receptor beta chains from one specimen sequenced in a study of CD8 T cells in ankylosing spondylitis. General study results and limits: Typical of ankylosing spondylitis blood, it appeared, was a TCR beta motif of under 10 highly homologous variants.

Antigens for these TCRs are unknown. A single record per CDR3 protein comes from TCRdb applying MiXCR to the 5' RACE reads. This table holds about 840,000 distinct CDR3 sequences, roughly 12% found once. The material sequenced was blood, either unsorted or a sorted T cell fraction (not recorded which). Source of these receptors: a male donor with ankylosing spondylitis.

CDR3 sequence (DNA): TGTGCCACCAGCAGAGATGAAGGCCTCAAAGAGACCCAGTACTTC. This codes for CATSRDEGLKETQYF. The chain joins TRBV15 to TRBJ2-5; no reliable D call. Germline CDR1 LNHNV, CDR2 YYDKDF (reference sequence). The CDR3 consists of 15 residues. V lost 0 bases to trimming and J lost 3 bases, with 11 bases between them.

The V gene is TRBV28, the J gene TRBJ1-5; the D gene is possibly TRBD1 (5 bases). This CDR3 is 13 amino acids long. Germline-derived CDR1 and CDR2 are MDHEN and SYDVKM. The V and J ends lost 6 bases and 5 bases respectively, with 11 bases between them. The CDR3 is CASSQGWDQPQHF. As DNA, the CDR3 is TGTGCCAGCAGCCAGGGTTGGGATCAGCCCCAGCATTTT.

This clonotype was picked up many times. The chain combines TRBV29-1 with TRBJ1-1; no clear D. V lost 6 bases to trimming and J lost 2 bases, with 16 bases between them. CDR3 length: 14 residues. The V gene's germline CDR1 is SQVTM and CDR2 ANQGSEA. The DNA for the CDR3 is TGCAGCGTGGGAGGTCCCTCCGTTAACACTGAAGCTTTCTTT. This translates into CSVGGPSVNTEAFF.

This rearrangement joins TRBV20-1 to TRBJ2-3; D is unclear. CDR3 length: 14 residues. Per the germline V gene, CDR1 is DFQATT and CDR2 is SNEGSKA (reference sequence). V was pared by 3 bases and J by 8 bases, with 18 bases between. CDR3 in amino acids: CSASPGNQLGTQYF. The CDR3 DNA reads TGCAGTGCTAGTCCCGGCAACCAACTGGGTACGCAGTATTTT.

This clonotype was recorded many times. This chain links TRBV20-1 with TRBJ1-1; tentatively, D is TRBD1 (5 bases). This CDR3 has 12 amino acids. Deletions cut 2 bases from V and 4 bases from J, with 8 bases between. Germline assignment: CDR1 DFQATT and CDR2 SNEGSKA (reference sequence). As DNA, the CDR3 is TGCAGTGCTAGATCCGGGGCCACTGAAGCTTTCTTT. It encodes CSARSGATEAFF.

CDR3 in amino acids: CSAEYGPYEQYF. The CDR3 nucleotides read TGCAGTGCGGAGTACGGGCCCTACGAGCAGTACTTC. This chain joins TRBV20-1 and TRBJ2-7, with unresolved D. Germline loops: CDR1 DFQATT, CDR2 SNEGSKA (reference sequence). This CDR3 spans 12 amino acids. The V and J ends lost 6 bases and 2 bases respectively, with 11 bases between them.

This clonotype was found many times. Written as DNA, the CDR3 is TGCAGTGCTACCCCACCTATAGCGGGAATCACATACGAGCAGTACTTC. Its translation: CSATPPIAGITYEQYF. The genes are TRBV20-1 and TRBJ2-7; 8 bases map to TRBD2. Germline V gene data show CDR1 as DFQATT and CDR2 as SNEGSKA (reference sequence). CDR3 length: 16 residues. V lost 4 bases to trimming and J lost 4 bases; unmatched junction nucleotides: 15.

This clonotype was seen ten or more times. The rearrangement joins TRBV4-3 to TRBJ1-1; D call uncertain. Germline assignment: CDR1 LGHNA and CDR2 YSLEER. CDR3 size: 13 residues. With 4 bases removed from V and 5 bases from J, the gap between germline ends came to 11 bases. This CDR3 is CASSRVLGTEAFF. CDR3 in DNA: TGCGCCAGCAGCCGGGTTCTGGGGACTGAAGCTTTCTTT.

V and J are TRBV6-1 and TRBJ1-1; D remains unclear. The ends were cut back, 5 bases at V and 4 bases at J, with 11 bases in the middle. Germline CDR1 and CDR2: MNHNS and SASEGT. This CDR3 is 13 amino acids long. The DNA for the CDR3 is TGTGCCAGCAGTCATCTAGGGATCACTGAAGCTTTCTTT. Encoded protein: CASSHLGITEAFF.

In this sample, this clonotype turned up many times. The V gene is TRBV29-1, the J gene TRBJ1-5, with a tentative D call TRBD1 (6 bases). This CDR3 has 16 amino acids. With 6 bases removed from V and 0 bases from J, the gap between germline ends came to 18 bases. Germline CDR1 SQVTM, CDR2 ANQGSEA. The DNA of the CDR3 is TGCAGCGTATTAACACAAGGACAGAATAGCAATCAGCCCCAGCATTTT. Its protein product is CSVLTQGQNSNQPQHF.

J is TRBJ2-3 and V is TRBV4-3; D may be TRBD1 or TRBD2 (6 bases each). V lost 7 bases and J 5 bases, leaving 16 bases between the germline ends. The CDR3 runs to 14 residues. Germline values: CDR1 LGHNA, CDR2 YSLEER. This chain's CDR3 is CASTLGGRGDTQYF. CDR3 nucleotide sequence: TGCGCCAGCACTCTAGGGGGGCGAGGAGATACGCAGTATTTT.

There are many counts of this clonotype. The CDR3, as DNA: TGCAGTGCTAGCTCCCAGTACTATAATTCACCCCTCCACTTT. Amino acids: CSASSQYYNSPLHF. The V call is TRBV20-1, the J call TRBJ1-6; D is unclear. The CDR3 has 14 residues. Looked up from germline, CDR1 is DFQATT and CDR2 is SNEGSKA (reference sequence). V dropped 3 bases and J dropped 3 bases, with 9 bases sitting between them.

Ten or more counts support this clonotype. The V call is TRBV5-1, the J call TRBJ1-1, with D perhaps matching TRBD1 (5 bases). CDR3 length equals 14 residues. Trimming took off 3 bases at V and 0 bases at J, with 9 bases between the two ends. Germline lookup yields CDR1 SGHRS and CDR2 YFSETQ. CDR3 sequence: CASSSRVMNTEAFF. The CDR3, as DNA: TGCGCCAGCAGCTCCAGGGTTATGAACACTGAAGCTTTCTTT.

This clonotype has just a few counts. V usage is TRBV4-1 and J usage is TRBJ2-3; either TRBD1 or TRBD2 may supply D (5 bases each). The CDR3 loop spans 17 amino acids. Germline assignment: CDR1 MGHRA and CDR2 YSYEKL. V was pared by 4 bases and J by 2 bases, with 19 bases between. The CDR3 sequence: CASSPGVGEADTDTQYF. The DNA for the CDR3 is TGCGCCAGCAGCCCCGGCGTGGGGGAAGCCGACACAGATACGCAGTATTTT.

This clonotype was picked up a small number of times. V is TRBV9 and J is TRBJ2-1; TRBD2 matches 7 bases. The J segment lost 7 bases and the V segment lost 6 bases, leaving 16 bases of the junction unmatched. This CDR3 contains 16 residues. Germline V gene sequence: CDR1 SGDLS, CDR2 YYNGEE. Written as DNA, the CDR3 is TGTGCCAGCACCGCCTTAGGGGCGGGAGTCCCTAATGAGCAGTTCTTC. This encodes CASTALGAGVPNEQFF.

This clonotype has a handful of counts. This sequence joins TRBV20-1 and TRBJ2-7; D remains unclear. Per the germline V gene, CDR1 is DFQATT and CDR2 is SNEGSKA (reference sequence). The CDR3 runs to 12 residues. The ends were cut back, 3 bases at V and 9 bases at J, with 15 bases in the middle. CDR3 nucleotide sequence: TGCAGTGCTAGTCCGCCCGACGATAGGCAGTACTTC. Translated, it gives CSASPPDDRQYF.

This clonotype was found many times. CDR3 residues: CASSRTPGQGWFF. CDR3 sequence (DNA): TGTGCCAGCAGCCGGACCCCGGGACAGGGTTGGTTCTTC. V is TRBV7-2 and J is TRBJ2-1; TRBD1 matches at 9 bases. The CDR3 spans 13 residues. V dropped 5 bases and J dropped 15; count of bases not matched to a gene: 11. In germline, CDR1 is SGHTA, CDR2 FQGNSA.

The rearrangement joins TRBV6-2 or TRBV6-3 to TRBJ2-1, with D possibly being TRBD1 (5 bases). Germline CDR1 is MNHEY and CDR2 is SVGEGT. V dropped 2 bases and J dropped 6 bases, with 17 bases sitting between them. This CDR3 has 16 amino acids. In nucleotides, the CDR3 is TGTGCCAGCAGTTACCTTCCGCAGGGAAGGGGCAATGAGCAGTTCTTC. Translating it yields CASSYLPQGRGNEQFF.

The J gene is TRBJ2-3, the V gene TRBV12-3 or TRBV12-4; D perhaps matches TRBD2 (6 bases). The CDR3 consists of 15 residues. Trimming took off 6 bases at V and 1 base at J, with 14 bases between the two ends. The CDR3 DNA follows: TGTGCCAGCAGCCGGGACTTGACCGGCACAGATACGCAGTATTTT. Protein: CASSRDLTGTDTQYF.

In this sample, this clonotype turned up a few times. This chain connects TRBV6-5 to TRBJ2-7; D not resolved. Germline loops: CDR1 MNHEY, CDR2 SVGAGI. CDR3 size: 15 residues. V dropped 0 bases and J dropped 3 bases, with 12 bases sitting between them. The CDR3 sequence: CASSYSARILYEQYF. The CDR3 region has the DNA TGTGCCAGCAGTTACTCTGCCCGGATACTCTACGAGCAGTACTTC.